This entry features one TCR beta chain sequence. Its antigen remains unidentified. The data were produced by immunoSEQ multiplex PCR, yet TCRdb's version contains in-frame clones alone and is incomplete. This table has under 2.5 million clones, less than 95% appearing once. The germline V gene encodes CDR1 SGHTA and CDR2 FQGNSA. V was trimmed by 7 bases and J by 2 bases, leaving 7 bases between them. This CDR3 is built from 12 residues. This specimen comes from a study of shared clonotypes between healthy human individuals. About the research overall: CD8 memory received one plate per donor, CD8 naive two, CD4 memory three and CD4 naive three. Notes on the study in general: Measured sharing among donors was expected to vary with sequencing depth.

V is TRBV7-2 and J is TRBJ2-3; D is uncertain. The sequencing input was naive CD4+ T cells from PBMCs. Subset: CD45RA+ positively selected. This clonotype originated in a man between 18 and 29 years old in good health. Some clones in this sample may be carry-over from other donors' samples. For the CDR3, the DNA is TGTGCCAGCACTATAAACACAGATACGCAGTATTTT. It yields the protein CASTINTDTQYF.